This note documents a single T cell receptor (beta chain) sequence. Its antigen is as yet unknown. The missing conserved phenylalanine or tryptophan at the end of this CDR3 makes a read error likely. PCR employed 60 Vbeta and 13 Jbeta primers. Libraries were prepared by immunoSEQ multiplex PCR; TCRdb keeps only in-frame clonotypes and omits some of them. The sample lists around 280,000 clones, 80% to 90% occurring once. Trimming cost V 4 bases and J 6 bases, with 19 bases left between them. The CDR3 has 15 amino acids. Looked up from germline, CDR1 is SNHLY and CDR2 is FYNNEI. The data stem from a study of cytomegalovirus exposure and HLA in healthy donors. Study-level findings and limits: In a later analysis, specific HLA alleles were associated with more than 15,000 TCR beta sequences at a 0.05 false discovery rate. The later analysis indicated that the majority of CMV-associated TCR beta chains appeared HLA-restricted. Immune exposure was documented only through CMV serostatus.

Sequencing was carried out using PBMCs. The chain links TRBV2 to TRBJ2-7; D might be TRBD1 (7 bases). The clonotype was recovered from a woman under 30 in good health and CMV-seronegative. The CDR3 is CASSVLAGGLIEQYL. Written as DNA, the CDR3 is TGTGCCAGCAGTGTTCTGGCAGGGGGGCTCATCGAGCAGTACCTC.